Sequencing of this TCR beta chain was carried out in a study of Graves' ophthalmopathy and Graves' hyperthyroidism. Study-wide results and limits: In predicting ophthalmopathy progression, the model reached over 55% sensitivity and under 75% specificity. Ophthalmopathy could be told apart from stable hyperthyroidism by a 13-signature model (about 90% sensitivity, around 80% specificity).

RNA transcripts yielded amplified TCR beta CDR3 regions. An initial RT-PCR round employing HTBI primers preceded a second-round multiplex PCR. TCRdb reprocessed the multiplex PCR reads with MiXCR, giving one entry per CDR3 protein. The data show some 350,000 distinct CDR3 sequences, about a sixth seen once. This clonotype was seen repeatedly, ten times or more. Its antigen is unidentified. From fresh peripheral blood, 8 to 10 ml in volume, the PBMCs were obtained. Germline V gives CDR1 SQVTM, CDR2 ANQGSEA. The CDR3 is 16 residues long. V lost 5 bases to trimming and J lost 2 bases; unmatched junction nucleotides: 9.

V usage is TRBV29-1 and J usage is TRBJ1-2; 12 bases are a match to TRBD1. This receptor was obtained from an adult woman with stable Graves' hyperthyroidism. Material for sequencing was peripheral blood. In DNA form, the CDR3 reads TGCAGCGTTCGGGAGGGGACAGGGGGCTTCAACTATGGCTACACCTTC. It yields the protein CSVREGTGGFNYGYTF.